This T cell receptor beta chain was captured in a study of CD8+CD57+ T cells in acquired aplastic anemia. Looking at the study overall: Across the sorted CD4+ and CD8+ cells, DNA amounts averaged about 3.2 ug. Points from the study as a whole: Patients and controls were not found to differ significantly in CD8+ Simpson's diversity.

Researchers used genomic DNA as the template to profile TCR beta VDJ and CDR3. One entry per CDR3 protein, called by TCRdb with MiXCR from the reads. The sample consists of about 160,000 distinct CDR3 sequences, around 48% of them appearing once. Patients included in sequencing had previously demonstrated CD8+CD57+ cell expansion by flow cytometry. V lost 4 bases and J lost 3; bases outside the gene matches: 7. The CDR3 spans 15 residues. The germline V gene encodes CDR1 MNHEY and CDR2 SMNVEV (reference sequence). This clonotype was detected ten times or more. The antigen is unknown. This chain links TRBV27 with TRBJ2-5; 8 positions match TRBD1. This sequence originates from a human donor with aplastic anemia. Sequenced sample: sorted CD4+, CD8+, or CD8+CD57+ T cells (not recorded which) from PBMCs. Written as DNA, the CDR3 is TGTGCCAGCAGTTCCCTTGGACAGGGAGAAGAGACCCAGTACTTC. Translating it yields CASSSLGQGEETQYF.